Listed here is a single T cell receptor (beta chain). The CDR3 contains 16 residues. Trimming took off 3 bases at V and 0 bases at J, with 15 bases between the two ends. The germline gives CDR1 SQVTM, CDR2 ANQGSEA. The record originates from a study of patients and donors after allogeneic stem cell transplantation. TCRdb reanalysed the RT-PCR reads using MiXCR and keeps one entry per CDR3 protein. The sample carries 160,000 or so distinct CDR3 sequences, 24% recorded once. Input material: blood, either unsorted or a sorted T cell fraction (not recorded which). The genes are TRBV29-1 and TRBJ2-1; no firm D call. The sequence came from a human donor who was either an allogeneic HSCT recipient or a stem cell or donor lymphocyte infusion donor (not recorded which). It is not recorded whose cells these are; they may come from a transplant donor. The CDR3 region is CSVEADPRSSYNEQFF. CDR3 nucleotides: TGCAGCGTTGAGGCAGATCCTAGGAGCTCCTACAATGAGCAGTTCTTC.